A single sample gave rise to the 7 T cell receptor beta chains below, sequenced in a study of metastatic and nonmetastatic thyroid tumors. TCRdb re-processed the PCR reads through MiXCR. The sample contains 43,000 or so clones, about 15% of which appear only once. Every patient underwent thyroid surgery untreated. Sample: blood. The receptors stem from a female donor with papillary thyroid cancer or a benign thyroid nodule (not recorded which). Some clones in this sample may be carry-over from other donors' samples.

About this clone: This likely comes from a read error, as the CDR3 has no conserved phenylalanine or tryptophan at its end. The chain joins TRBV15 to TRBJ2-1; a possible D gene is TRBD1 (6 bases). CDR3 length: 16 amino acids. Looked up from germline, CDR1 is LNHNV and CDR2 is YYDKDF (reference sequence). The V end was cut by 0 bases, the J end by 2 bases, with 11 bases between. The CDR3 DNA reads TGTGCCACCAGCAGAGATAGGGGACAACCCTACAATGAGCAGTTCGTA. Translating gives CATSRDRGQPYNEQFV.

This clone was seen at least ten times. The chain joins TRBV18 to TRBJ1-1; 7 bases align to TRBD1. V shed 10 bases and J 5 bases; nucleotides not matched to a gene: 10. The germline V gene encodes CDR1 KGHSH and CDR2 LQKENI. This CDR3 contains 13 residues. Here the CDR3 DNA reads TGTGCCACCCAACAGGGGATGGGGACTGAAGCTTTCTTT. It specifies CATQQGMGTEAFF.

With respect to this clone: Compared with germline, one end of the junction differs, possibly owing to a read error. The CDR3 protein is CASSPGRGYNDQFF. As DNA, the CDR3 is TGCGCCAGCAGCCCGGGACGGGGATACAATGACCAGTTCTTC. The gene calls are TRBV5-1 and TRBJ2-1; tentatively, D is TRBD1 or TRBD2 (5 bases each). The germline gives CDR1 SGHRS, CDR2 YFSETQ. This CDR3 has 14 residues. Looking up the rest from reference TRBV5-1 and TRBJ2-1 gives the full variable domain: KAGVTQTPRYLIKTRGQQVTLSCSPISGHRSVSWYQQTPGQGLQFLFEYFSETQRNKGNFPGRFSGRQFSNSRSEMNVSTLELGDSALYLCASSPGRGYNDQFFGPGTRLTVL.

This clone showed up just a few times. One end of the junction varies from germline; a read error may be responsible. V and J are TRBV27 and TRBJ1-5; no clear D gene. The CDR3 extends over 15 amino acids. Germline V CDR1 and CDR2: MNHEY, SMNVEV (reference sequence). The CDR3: CASSLTTGGDQPQHF. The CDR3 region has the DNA TGTGCCAGCAGTTTAACCACGGGAGGAGACCAGCCCCAGCACTTT.

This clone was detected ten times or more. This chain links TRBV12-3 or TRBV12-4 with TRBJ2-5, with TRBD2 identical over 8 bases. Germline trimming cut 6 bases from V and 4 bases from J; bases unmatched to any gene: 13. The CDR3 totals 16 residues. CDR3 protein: CASRDVLAGGGETQYF. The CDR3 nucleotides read TGTGCCAGCAGAGATGTATTGGCGGGAGGAGGAGAGACCCAGTACTTC.

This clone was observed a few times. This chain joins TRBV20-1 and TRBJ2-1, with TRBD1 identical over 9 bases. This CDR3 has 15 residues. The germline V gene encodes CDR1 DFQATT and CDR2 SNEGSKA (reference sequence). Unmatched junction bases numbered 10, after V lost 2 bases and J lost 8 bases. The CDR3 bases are TGCAGTGCTAGATGGACGGGACAGGGTATGGATGAGCAGTTCTTC. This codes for CSARWTGQGMDEQFF.

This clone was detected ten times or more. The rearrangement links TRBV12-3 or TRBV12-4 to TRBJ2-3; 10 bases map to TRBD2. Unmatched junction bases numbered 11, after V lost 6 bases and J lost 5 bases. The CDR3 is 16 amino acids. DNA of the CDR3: TGTGCCAGCAGGGCTAGCGGGAGCCGGGTGGAAGATACGCAGTATTTT. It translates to CASRASGSRVEDTQYF.